One T cell receptor beta chain is described in this entry. Antigen: not known. The table came from immunoSEQ multiplex PCR; TCRdb's copy has only in-frame clones and leaves some out. Here the sample spans 2 million to 3 million clones, roughly 93% being singletons. This sample was taken from a study of shared clonotypes between healthy human individuals. Overall study findings and caveats: The study sampled only blood, and tissue repertoires likely differ.

From germline, CDR1 is SQVTM and CDR2 ANQGSEA. The CDR3 has 16 residues. Trimming took 6 bases from V and 0 from J; bases not matched to a gene: 13. The specimen was naive CD4+ T cells from PBMCs. Indicated subset: CD45RA+ positively selected. The chain employs TRBV29-1 and TRBJ1-2, with 7 bases identical to TRBD1. This clonotype was sampled from a man between 18 and 29 years old in good health. Some clones in this sample may be carry-over from other donors' samples. CDR3 in amino acids: CSVRAGTVNANYGYTF. The CDR3 DNA is TGCAGCGTCAGAGCCGGGACAGTGAACGCTAACTATGGCTACACCTTC.